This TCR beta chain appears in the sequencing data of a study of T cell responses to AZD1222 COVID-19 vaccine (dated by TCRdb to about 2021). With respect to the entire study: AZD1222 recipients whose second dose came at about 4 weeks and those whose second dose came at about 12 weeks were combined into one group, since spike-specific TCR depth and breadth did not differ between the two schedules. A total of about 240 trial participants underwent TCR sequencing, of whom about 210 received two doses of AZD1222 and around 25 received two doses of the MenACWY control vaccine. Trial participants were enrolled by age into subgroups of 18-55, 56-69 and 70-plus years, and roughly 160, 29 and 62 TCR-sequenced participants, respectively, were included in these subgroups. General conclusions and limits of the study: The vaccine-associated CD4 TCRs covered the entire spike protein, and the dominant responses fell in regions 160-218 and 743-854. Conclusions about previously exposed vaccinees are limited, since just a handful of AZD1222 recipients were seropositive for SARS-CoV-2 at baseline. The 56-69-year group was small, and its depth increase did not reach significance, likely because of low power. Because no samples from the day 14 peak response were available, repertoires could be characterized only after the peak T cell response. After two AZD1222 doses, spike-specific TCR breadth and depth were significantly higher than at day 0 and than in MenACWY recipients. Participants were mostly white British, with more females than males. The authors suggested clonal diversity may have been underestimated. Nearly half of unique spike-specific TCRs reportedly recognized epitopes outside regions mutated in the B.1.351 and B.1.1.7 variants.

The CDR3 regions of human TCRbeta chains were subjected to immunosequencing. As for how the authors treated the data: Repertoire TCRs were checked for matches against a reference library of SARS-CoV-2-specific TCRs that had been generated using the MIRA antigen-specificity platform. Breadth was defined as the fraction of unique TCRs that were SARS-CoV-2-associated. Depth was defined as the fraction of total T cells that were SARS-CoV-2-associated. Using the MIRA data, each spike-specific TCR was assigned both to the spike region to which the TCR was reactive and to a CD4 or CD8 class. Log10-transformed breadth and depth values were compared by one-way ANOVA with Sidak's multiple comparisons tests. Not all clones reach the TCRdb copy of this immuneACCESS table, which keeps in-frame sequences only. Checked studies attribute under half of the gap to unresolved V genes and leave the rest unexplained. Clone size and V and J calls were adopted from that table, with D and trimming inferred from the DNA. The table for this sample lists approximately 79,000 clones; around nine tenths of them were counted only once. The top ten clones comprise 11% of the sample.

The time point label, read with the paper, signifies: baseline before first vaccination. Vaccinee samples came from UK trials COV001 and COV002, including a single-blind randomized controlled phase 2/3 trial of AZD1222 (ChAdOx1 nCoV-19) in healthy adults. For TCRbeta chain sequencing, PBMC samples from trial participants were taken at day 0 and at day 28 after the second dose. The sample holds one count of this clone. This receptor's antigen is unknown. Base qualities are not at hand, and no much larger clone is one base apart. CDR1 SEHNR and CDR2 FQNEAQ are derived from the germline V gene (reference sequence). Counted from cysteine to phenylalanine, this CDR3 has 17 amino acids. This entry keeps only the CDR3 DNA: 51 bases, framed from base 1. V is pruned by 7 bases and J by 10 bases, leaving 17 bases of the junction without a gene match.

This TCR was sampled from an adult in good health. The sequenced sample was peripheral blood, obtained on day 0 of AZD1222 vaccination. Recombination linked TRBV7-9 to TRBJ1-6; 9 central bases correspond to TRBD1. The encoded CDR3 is CASNHLTGTGTISPLHF. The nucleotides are TGTGCCAGCAATCACCTTACCGGGACAGGGACAATATCACCCCTCCACTTT.